One sample yielded the 19 T cell receptor beta chains listed below, sequenced in a study of shared clonotypes between healthy human individuals. The method was immunoSEQ multiplex PCR; TCRdb's version includes in-frame clones alone and lacks a portion of them. Of 2 million to 2.5 million clones detected, 93% appear once; the ten largest clones hold 0.35% to 0.45%. Sequenced material: naive CD4+ T cells from PBMCs. The subset denotes: CD45RA+ positively selected. The receptors derive from a young man in good health. Some clones in this sample may be carry-over from other donors' samples.

The chain carries TRBV6-1 and TRBJ2-1; TRBD1 matches at 9 bases. This CDR3 is 14 amino acids long. Germline assignment: CDR1 MNHNS and CDR2 SASEGT. With V trimmed by 6 bases and J by 8 bases, 8 bases remained unmatched. The CDR3 coding sequence is TGTGCCAGCAGCGTTAGTACAGGGGGCGATGAGCAGTTCTTC. Translation gives CASSVSTGGDEQFF.

V gene TRBV4-3 combines with J gene TRBJ2-5; no reliable D call. The V and J ends lost 0 bases and 7 bases respectively, with 15 bases between them. The CDR3 runs 15 residues. Germline V CDR1 and CDR2: LGHNA, YSLEER. The CDR3 loop is CASSQDRTLLSTQYF. CDR3 coding DNA: TGCGCCAGCAGCCAAGATAGAACTTTACTCTCGACCCAGTACTTC.

The chain recombines TRBV18 with TRBJ2-1; 12 bases fit TRBD2. V was pared by 2 bases and J by 0 bases, with 5 bases of the junction left unmatched. CDR1 and CDR2 from the germline V gene are KGHSH and LQKENI. The CDR3 totals 18 residues. CDR3 sequence reads: CASSPGLAGSSSYNEQFF. DNA for the CDR3: TGTGCCAGCTCACCAGGACTAGCGGGATCGAGCTCCTACAATGAGCAGTTCTTC.

V and J are TRBV27 and TRBJ2-1; D is ambiguous. Trimming pared 3 bases from V and 8 bases from J, leaving 14 bases between. The CDR3 totals 14 residues. Germline values: CDR1 MNHEY, CDR2 SMNVEV (reference sequence). The CDR3 protein is CASSFVGVFDEQFF. The CDR3 coding sequence is TGTGCCAGCAGTTTTGTTGGAGTTTTCGATGAGCAGTTCTTC.

This chain links TRBV6-6 with TRBJ2-2; TRBD1 is a possible D gene (5 bases). Germline V gives CDR1 MNHNY, CDR2 SVGAGI (reference sequence). The CDR3 contains 13 residues. Trimming left V 7 bases short and J 4 bases short, with 10 bases between. The CDR3 protein is CASTQVVTGELFF. The CDR3 coding sequence is TGTGCCAGCACACAGGTGGTCACCGGGGAGCTGTTTTTT.

Turning to this clone: The sample carries other DNA sequences with the same CDR3. CDR3 sequence: CASSVGQGGNQPQHF. DNA for the CDR3: TGTGCCAGCAGCGTAGGACAGGGCGGCAATCAGCCCCAGCATTTT. The chain links TRBV9 to TRBJ1-5, with TRBD1 matching over 7 bases. This CDR3 is 15 amino acids long. Trimming cost V 0 bases and J 2 bases; bases outside gene matches: 2. The germline CDR1 and CDR2 sequences are SGDLS and YYNGEE.

This chain uses TRBV6-1 with TRBJ2-3, with D unresolved. The CDR3 contains 13 residues. V was shortened by 5 bases and J by 3 bases, with 9 bases between the two germline ends. In germline, CDR1 is MNHNS, CDR2 SASEGT. The CDR3 DNA reads TGTGCCAGCAGTCGCGGACCAACAGATACGCAGTATTTT. Translating it yields CASSRGPTDTQYF.

The chain uses TRBV4-1 and TRBJ2-1, with a possible D match to TRBD2 (5 bases). The germline V and J ends were trimmed by 2 bases and 2 bases, with 7 bases remaining between them. The CDR3 sequence is 14 residues long. In germline, CDR1 is MGHRA, CDR2 YSYEKL. The DNA of the CDR3 is TGCGCCAGCAGCCAACGAGGGACCTACAATGAGCAGTTCTTC. Its protein is CASSQRGTYNEQFF.

The chain carries TRBV7-2 and TRBJ2-4, with a weak D call TRBD2 (5 bases). The CDR3 sequence is 17 residues long. Trimming took off 2 bases at V and 2 bases at J, with 16 bases between the two ends. CDR1 SGHTA and CDR2 FQGNSA come from the germline V gene. The CDR3 nucleotides are TGTGCCAGCAGCTTAATCGGGCGGGTCGAGACCAAAAACATTCAGTACTTC. Amino acid sequence: CASSLIGRVETKNIQYF.

This chain connects TRBV15 to TRBJ2-3, with TRBD2 matching over 12 bases. The CDR3 length is 17 residues. Per the germline V gene, CDR1 is LNHNV and CDR2 is YYDKDF (reference sequence). V gave up 5 bases and J gave up 6 bases; unmatched junction bases: 12. The CDR3 reads CATSRGNGLAGMDTQYF. CDR3 bases: TGTGCCACCAGCCGAGGGAACGGACTAGCGGGAATGGATACGCAGTATTTT.

This chain uses TRBV19 with TRBJ2-4; 11 bases fit TRBD2. Per germline, CDR1 LNHDA and CDR2 SQIVND (reference sequence). The CDR3 sequence is 16 residues long. V gave up 4 bases and J gave up 9 bases; unmatched junction bases: 11. The CDR3 bases are TGTGCCAGTAGTAACGGGGGACTAGCGGAGGGTAGCATTCAGTACTTC. It translates to CASSNGGLAEGSIQYF.

The rearrangement links TRBV28 to TRBJ1-1; TRBD1 might be the D (6 bases). Germline CDR1 is MDHEN and CDR2 is SYDVKM. The CDR3 covers 14 residues. V lost 6 bases and J 11 bases, leaving 22 bases between the germline ends. This CDR3 reads CASSPANRAYAAFF. The CDR3 bases are TGTGCCAGCAGCCCAGCAAACAGGGCGTATGCGGCTTTCTTT.

Concerning this clone itself: This sample includes further DNA sequences coding for the same CDR3. The DNA for the CDR3 is TGTGCCAGCAGCTTAGCACAAGGGAATCAGCCCCAGCATTTT. Translating it yields CASSLAQGNQPQHF. The chain links TRBV7-8 to TRBJ1-5; D unclear. Germline loops: CDR1 SGHVS, CDR2 FQNEAQ. Trimming stripped 0 bases from V and 4 bases from J, with 7 bases between. The CDR3 has 14 amino acids. Full variable domain (rest looked up from reference TRBV7-8 and TRBJ1-5): GAGVSQSPRYKVAKRGQDVALRCDPISGHVSLFWYQQALGQGPEFLTYFQNEAQLDKSGLPSDRFFAERPEGSVSTLKIQRTQQEDSAVYLCASSLAQGNQPQHFGDGTRLSIL.

The chain recombines TRBV4-3 with TRBJ2-3; a possible D gene is TRBD2 (6 bases). The germline V and J ends were trimmed by 5 bases and 6 bases, with 12 bases remaining between them. CDR3 length: 13 amino acids. CDR1 and CDR2 from the germline V gene are LGHNA and YSLEER. The CDR3 loop is CASSTEGLDTQYF. The CDR3 DNA reads as TGCGCCAGCAGCACGGAGGGACTTGATACGCAGTATTTT.

The chain combines TRBV7-3 with TRBJ2-2, with unresolved D. The germline V gene has CDR1 SGHTA and CDR2 FQGTGA. Trimming pared 0 bases from V and 5 bases from J, leaving 10 bases between. This CDR3 is 15 amino acids long. The CDR3 reads CASSLTSGHTGELFF. The DNA for the CDR3 is TGTGCCAGCAGCTTAACGTCAGGTCATACCGGGGAGCTGTTTTTT.

V is TRBV18 and J is TRBJ2-7; D perhaps matches TRBD1 (5 bases). The germline V and J ends were trimmed by 3 bases and 7 bases, with 19 bases remaining between them. Germline CDR1 reads KGHSH; CDR2 reads LQKENI. The CDR3 has 15 residues. For the CDR3, the DNA is TGTGCCAGCTCACCCCAGAAAATCGAAGGGGATGAGCAGTACTTC. Amino acid sequence: CASSPQKIEGDEQYF.

The chain couples TRBV5-1 to TRBJ2-1; 7 bases are a match to TRBD2. This CDR3 has 17 residues. Germline assignment: CDR1 SGHRS and CDR2 YFSETQ. V was clipped by 4 bases and J by 0 bases; unmatched bases: 10. In nucleotides, the CDR3 is TGCGCCAGCAGCATTATGCCGAGCGGGACCTCCTACAATGAGCAGTTCTTC. It translates to CASSIMPSGTSYNEQFF.

This clone was seen only once. The chain's CDR3 is CASRMSRTGLKPQHF. The DNA for the CDR3 is TGTGCCAGCAGAATGAGCCGGACAGGGTTGAAGCCCCAGCATTTT. The chain recombines TRBV6-5 with TRBJ1-5; TRBD1 matches 8 bases. V shed 6 bases, J shed 8 bases, and the junction held 12 bases outside the gene matches. There are 15 residues in the CDR3. Germline CDR1 reads MNHEY; CDR2 reads SVGAGI.

The rearrangement joins TRBV7-5 to TRBJ1-5; TRBD1 reflects the table's D call only, with no check against the DNA. TRBV7-5 is listed as a pseudogene. This CDR3 is 19 amino acids long. CDR3 sequence reads: CVRSLGRTLLGHSNQPQHF. The CDR3 DNA reads TGTGTCAGAAGCTTAGGCAGGACCCTACTGGGACATAGCAATCAGCCCCAGCATTTT.